One TCR beta chain is described in this entry. This clone is a singleton in its sample. What this receptor recognizes is not known. Base qualities are missing; no much larger clone stands one base away. TCRbeta CDR3 regions were amplified from genomic DNA by means of the immunoSEQ Assay, a bias-controlled multiplex PCR. Per the authors' processing: Within the assay, amplification of reference gene primers was used to estimate how many nucleated cells each sample contained. To quantify the absolute abundance of each unique TCRbeta CDR3 rearrangement, sequence reads were collapsed and filtered. Productive Simpson clonality was computed per sample as the square root of Simpson's diversity index over productive rearrangements. TCRdb mirrors the immuneACCESS table, restricted to in-frame sequences. Some clones are absent from its copies; in checked studies, under half trace to an unresolved V gene, and the reason for the others is unknown. Clone size and the V and J calls come from that table; the DNA yielded D and trimming. Within this sample are 200,000 to 250,000 clones, with around nine tenths of them counted one time only. The ten largest make up roughly 4% of the sample.

The junction shows trimming of 4 bases on V and 9 bases on J, plus 12 bases between the germline ends. The CDR3 sequence holds 13 residues, the cysteine and phenylalanine included. Only CDR3 DNA remains: 39 bases, in frame from the first base. Reading the germline V gene gives CDR1 SGHTA and CDR2 FQGNSA. This sample was included in a study of blood T cell repertoires in COVID-19 (dated by TCRdb to the early 2020s). With respect to the entire study: The collaborator samples originated in the United States, Italy and Spain and spanned the acute and convalescent phases of COVID-19. The prospective study material was composed of cDNA or gDNA derived from T cells, B-cell-depleted T cells, or PBMCs. Deeply sampled blood TCRbeta repertoires from subjects exposed to, actively infected with, or recovered from COVID-19 were included in the dataset. The repertoires were released in a freely available public database intended as a resource for research on the immune response to SARS-CoV-2. The samples were drawn from two sources: the first 160 participants of the ongoing ImmuneRACE study, and approximately 1,300 subjects contributed by 6 global collaborators. A de-identified subject ID, COVID-19 status, age in years and sex were almost always included in the sample metadata. Where available, HLA class I and class II types were obtained from metadata supplied by the sample provider rather than from assay-based typing. Overall study outcomes, separate from this receptor: How much clinical and demographic metadata was included differed by source and by participant, and the metadata was provided uncurated.

Participants in the prospective study were enrolled through a virtual design, were aged roughly 18 to 100 years, and lived in 24 United States geographic areas. To assign participants to cohorts, the prospective study relied on clinical history that participants themselves reported in a screening survey and a study questionnaire. Exposed participants were defined as having been in contact with someone with a PCR-confirmed or clinician-diagnosed COVID-19 case within 2 weeks of study entry. Each participant in the prospective study had whole blood, serum and a nasopharyngeal or oropharyngeal swab collected by mobile phlebotomists. Prospective study participants could optionally give additional blood draws and questionnaires over an approximately two-month period. Blood samples from the prospective study were shipped frozen or at room temperature prior to DNA extraction.

The source material was PBMCs or T cells enriched from blood (not recorded which). Rearrangement joined TRBV7-2 to TRBJ1-4, and perhaps TRBD1 as D gene, on 5 matching bases. This TCR was recovered from a woman aged 25 to 39 who had been exposed to COVID-19. The base sequence is TGTGCCAGCAGCTATCCGGGACTTCAAAAACTGTTTTTT. Translated, this gives CASSYPGLQKLFF.